A single sample gave rise to the 21 T cell receptor beta chains below, sequenced in a study of cytomegalovirus exposure and HLA in healthy donors. Vbeta (60) and Jbeta (13) primers were used in the PCR. Measured with immunoSEQ multiplex PCR; TCRdb has only the in-frame clones, and not every one. The sample has some 160,000 clones. Sequencing was carried out using PBMCs. Receptor source: a man aged 25 to 40 in good health and CMV-seronegative.

Remarks on this clone: In the same sample, other DNA sequences code for this CDR3. The chain uses TRBV2 and TRBJ2-1; 11 bases are shared with TRBD1. Germline loops: CDR1 SNHLY, CDR2 FYNNEI. CDR3 length equals 15 residues. V trimming: 4 bases; J trimming: 2 bases; junction bases outside the gene matches: 1. The CDR3: CASSVDRGPYNEQFF. The CDR3, as DNA: TGTGCCAGCAGTGTGGACAGGGGGCCCTACAATGAGCAGTTCTTC.

The chain recombines TRBV7-9 with TRBJ2-7; 7 bases fit TRBD1. The V gene end was trimmed by 2 bases and the J gene end by 6 bases; junction bases not matched to a gene: 13. Germline CDR1 reads SEHNR; CDR2 reads FQNEAQ (reference sequence). The CDR3 length is 16 residues. CDR3 protein: CASSLPSGTVGIEQYF. The CDR3 bases are TGTGCCAGCAGCTTACCCTCCGGGACAGTCGGAATCGAGCAGTACTTC. Variable domain in full (rest from reference TRBV7-9 and TRBJ2-7): DTGVSQNPRHKITKRGQNVTFRCDPISEHNRLYWYRQTLGQGPEFLTYFQNEAQLEKSRLLSDRFSAERPKGSFSTLEIQRTEQGDSAMYLCASSLPSGTVGIEQYFGPGTRLTVT.

The chain carries TRBV10-3 and TRBJ2-2; TRBD1 agrees at 10 bases. V dropped 5 bases and J dropped 5; count of bases not matched to a gene: 5. This CDR3 spans 15 amino acids. Germline V lookup: CDR1 ENHRY, CDR2 SYGVKD. The CDR3 is CAISRQGASTGELFF. The DNA for the CDR3 is TGTGCCATCAGTCGACAGGGGGCGAGTACCGGGGAGCTGTTTTTT.

The gene calls are TRBV5-1 and TRBJ2-5, with 9 nucleotides matching TRBD2. Germline V gives CDR1 SGHRS, CDR2 YFSETQ. This CDR3 contains 18 residues. Trimming at V came to 0 bases and at J to 0 bases, leaving 9 bases not matched to a gene. The CDR3 bases are TGCGCCAGCAGCTTGGGGTCTAGCGGGGCCCCGTACCAAGAGACCCAGTACTTC. Amino acid sequence: CASSLGSSGAPYQETQYF.

V and J are TRBV6-6 and TRBJ2-5; 8 nucleotides agree with TRBD1. Looked up from germline, CDR1 is MNHNY and CDR2 is SVGAGI (reference sequence). With 7 bases clipped from V and 4 bases from J, the junction kept 14 bases outside the gene matches. The CDR3 sequence is 16 residues long. The CDR3 loop reads CASTQGARDGRETQYF. As DNA, the CDR3 is TGTGCCAGCACCCAGGGGGCCAGGGACGGGCGAGAGACCCAGTACTTC.

The rearrangement joins TRBV5-1 to TRBJ1-1; D gene ambiguous. The ends were cut back, 3 bases at V and 3 bases at J, with 21 bases in the middle. The CDR3 spans 17 residues. CDR1 and CDR2 (germline): SGHRS, YFSETQ. The CDR3 sequence is CASSSSNPDPGYTEAFF. The CDR3 coding sequence is TGCGCCAGCAGCTCGTCAAACCCGGACCCGGGATACACTGAAGCTTTCTTT.

The chain is built from TRBV10-2 and TRBJ1-2, with a possible D match to TRBD1 (5 bases). The CDR3 runs 13 residues. V dropped 9 bases and J dropped 4 bases, with 15 bases sitting between them. Per germline, CDR1 WSHSY and CDR2 SAAADI. The CDR3 coding sequence is TGCGCCAGTTTATCGGGGGTGGGCTATGGCTACACCTTC. Its protein product is CASLSGVGYGYTF.

The CDR3 sequence is CASSLSRDRGQNTQYF. CDR3 bases: TGTGCCAGCAGTTTATCCCGGGACAGGGGACAAAATACGCAGTATTTT. V usage is TRBV28 and J usage is TRBJ2-3; 10 bases match TRBD1. V shed 1 base, J shed 7 bases, and the junction held 8 bases outside the gene matches. Germline V gene data show CDR1 as MDHEN and CDR2 as SYDVKM. The CDR3 extends over 16 amino acids.

The CDR3 DNA reads as TGCGCCAGCAGGGACGGGACAGGGGCCTACGAGCAGTACTTC. Amino acids: CASRDGTGAYEQYF. The chain has TRBV5-1 and TRBJ2-7; 10 bases are shared with TRBD1. This CDR3 has 14 amino acids. J gave up 2 bases and V 5 bases, and 4 bases lay outside the gene matches. Germline CDR1 is SGHRS and CDR2 is YFSETQ.

This chain connects TRBV28 to TRBJ1-1; 10 nucleotides match TRBD1. V shed 6 bases, J shed 5 bases, and the junction held 6 bases outside the gene matches. The CDR3 spans 14 residues. Germline V gene lookup returns CDR1 MDHEN and CDR2 SYDVKM. CDR3 residues: CASSIGTGVTEAFF. CDR3 nucleotide sequence: TGTGCCAGCAGCATTGGGACAGGGGTGACTGAAGCTTTCTTT.

The chain is built from TRBV7-9 and TRBJ2-3; D is perhaps TRBD1 (6 bases). In germline, CDR1 is SEHNR, CDR2 FQNEAQ (reference sequence). Trimming took 1 base from V and 1 from J, leaving 9 bases between them. The length of the CDR3 is 15 residues. The CDR3 DNA sequence: TGTGCCAGCAGCTTAGTACAGGGAGGCACAGATACGCAGTATTTT. This sequence encodes CASSLVQGGTDTQYF.

The chain recombines TRBV4-3 with TRBJ2-1; 10 bases are shared with TRBD2. CDR3 size: 21 residues. Looked up from germline, CDR1 is LGHNA and CDR2 is YSLEER. V lost 0 bases and J lost 6; bases outside the gene matches: 20. In nucleotides, the CDR3 is TGCGCCAGCAGCCAAGATCCGCACAGGGGAAGGAGCGGGAGGGATTTCAATGAGCAGTTCTTC. Translation gives CASSQDPHRGRSGRDFNEQFF.

The chain employs TRBV7-9 and TRBJ2-7; D is possibly TRBD2 (6 bases). The CDR3 contains 14 residues. Germline CDR1 SEHNR, CDR2 FQNEAQ (reference sequence). Trimming removed 8 bases from V and 0 bases from J, with 14 bases in between. The CDR3 reads CASGPGRSSYEQYF. The DNA of the CDR3 is TGTGCCAGCGGCCCGGGGAGGAGCTCCTACGAGCAGTACTTC.

V gene TRBV9 combines with J gene TRBJ1-2; 9 bases are shared with TRBD1. The length of the CDR3 is 17 residues. With 0 bases clipped from V and 4 bases from J, the junction kept 10 bases outside the gene matches. Germline CDR1 and CDR2: SGDLS and YYNGEE. The CDR3 bases are TGTGCCAGCAGCGTAGACGCCGGACAGGGGCCCGGCTATGGCTACACCTTC. It codes for CASSVDAGQGPGYGYTF.

V usage is TRBV28 and J usage is TRBJ1-1, with no clear D. CDR3 length: 12 amino acids. From germline, CDR1 is MDHEN and CDR2 SYDVKM. V lost 6 bases to trimming and J lost 11 bases, with 16 bases between them. The CDR3: CASSLETSWAFF. The DNA of the CDR3 is TGTGCCAGCAGCCTAGAGACTTCATGGGCTTTCTTT.

V gene TRBV25-1 combines with J gene TRBJ1-1; D is possibly TRBD1 (5 bases). Trimming cost V 5 bases and J 1 base, with 14 bases left between them. Germline CDR1 and CDR2: MGHDK and SYGVNS. This CDR3 has 15 amino acids. CDR3 protein: CASSHHLGGNTEAFF. CDR3 sequence (DNA): TGTGCCAGCAGTCACCATTTGGGGGGGAACACTGAAGCTTTCTTT.

This rearrangement joins TRBV6-5 to TRBJ1-1; 8 nucleotides align to TRBD1. The CDR3 has 14 residues. J was trimmed by 7 bases and V by 2 bases; bases with no gene match: 6. The V gene's germline CDR1 is MNHEY and CDR2 SVGAGI. The CDR3 sequence: CASSYQDRVSEAFF. The DNA of the CDR3 is TGTGCCAGCAGTTACCAGGACAGGGTGAGTGAAGCTTTCTTT.

The chain recombines TRBV9 with TRBJ1-4, with 7 nucleotides matching TRBD1. CDR3 length: 16 amino acids. With 3 bases clipped from V and 0 bases from J, the junction kept 5 bases outside the gene matches. CDR1 is SGDLS and CDR2 is YYNGEE in the germline V gene. For the CDR3, the DNA is TGTGCCAGCAGCGCGACAGGGACTGCAACTAATGAAAAACTGTTTTTT. As protein: CASSATGTATNEKLFF.

The chain couples TRBV28 to TRBJ2-7; D might be TRBD2 (7 bases). V was cut by 8 bases and J by 1 base, with 18 bases left in between. The germline CDR1 and CDR2 sequences are MDHEN and SYDVKM. CDR3 length: 15 amino acids. CDR3 bases: TGTGCCAGCGTTCACTGGGAGGGGGGATCCTACGAGCAGTACTTC. Protein sequence: CASVHWEGGSYEQYF.

The rearrangement uses TRBV28 and TRBJ1-5; D remains unclear. This CDR3 spans 11 amino acids. Germline CDR1 reads MDHEN; CDR2 reads SYDVKM. The germline V and J ends were trimmed by 6 bases and 4 bases, with 4 bases remaining between them. The CDR3 sequence is CASRSNQPQHF. CDR3 DNA sequence: TGTGCCAGCAGATCGAATCAGCCCCAGCATTTT.

This sequence joins TRBV27 and TRBJ1-5; 10 nucleotides match TRBD1. CDR3 length equals 15 residues. CDR1 is MNHEY and CDR2 is SMNVEV in the germline V gene (reference sequence). With 6 bases clipped from V and 2 bases from J, the junction kept 4 bases outside the gene matches. The DNA for the CDR3 is TGTGCCAGCAGAGGACAGGGGGGAGGCAATCAGCCCCAGCATTTT. It encodes CASRGQGGGNQPQHF.